The T cell receptor (beta chain) described here comes from a study of cytomegalovirus exposure and HLA in healthy donors. About this clone itself: What it binds is not known.

A multiplex PCR was run with 60 Vbeta primers and 13 Jbeta primers. Libraries were prepared by immunoSEQ multiplex PCR; TCRdb keeps only in-frame clonotypes and omits some of them. The sample lists under 200,000 clones, approximately 77% occurring once. General study findings and limits: A later analysis linked 15,000 to 20,000 TCR beta sequences to HLA alleles at 0.05 false discovery rate. On later analysis, the bulk of CMV-associated TCR beta chains appeared to be HLA-restricted. Usually a TCR sequence was rare, but some public TCRs were found in many donors.

The sequence came from a man aged 30 to 45 in good health and CMV-seropositive. Sequenced material: PBMCs.

This CDR3 is CASSLVQGPGNTIYF. The CDR3 bases are TGTGCCAGCAGCTTAGTACAGGGCCCTGGAAACACCATATATTTT. The chain couples TRBV11-2 to TRBJ1-3, with TRBD1 as a possible D gene (6 bases). CDR1 is SGHAT and CDR2 is FQNNGV in the germline V gene. CDR3 length equals 15 residues. Trimming stripped 1 base from V and 2 bases from J, with 9 bases between.